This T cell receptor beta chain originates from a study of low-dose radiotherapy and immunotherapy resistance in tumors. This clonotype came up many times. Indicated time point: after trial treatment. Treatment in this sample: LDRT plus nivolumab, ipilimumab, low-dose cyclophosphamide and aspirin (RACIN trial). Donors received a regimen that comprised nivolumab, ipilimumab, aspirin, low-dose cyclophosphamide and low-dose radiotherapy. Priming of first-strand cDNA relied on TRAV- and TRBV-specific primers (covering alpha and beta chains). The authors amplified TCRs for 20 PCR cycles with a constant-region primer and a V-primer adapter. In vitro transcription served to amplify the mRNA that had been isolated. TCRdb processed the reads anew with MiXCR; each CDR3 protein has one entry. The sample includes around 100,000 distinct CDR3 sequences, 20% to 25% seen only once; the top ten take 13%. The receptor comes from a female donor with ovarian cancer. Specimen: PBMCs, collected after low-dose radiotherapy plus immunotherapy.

The CDR3: CASSQGARNDWKLFF. The CDR3 DNA sequence: TGTGCCAGCAGCCAGGGGGCAAGGAACGATTGGAAACTGTTTTTT. The chain uses TRBV7-9 and TRBJ1-4; 8 positions agree with TRBD1. This CDR3 contains 15 residues. V lost 5 bases to trimming and J lost 11 bases; unmatched junction nucleotides: 13. Per germline, CDR1 SEHNR and CDR2 FQNEAQ (reference sequence).